This T cell receptor beta chain is drawn from a study of Ad26.COV2.S vaccination and SARS-CoV-2 variants. Specified treatment: around 19 received Ad26.COV2.S at low or high dose, single or two shots; 5 received placebo; per-sample allocation not given. Sampling occurred on day 63 after the first vaccine or placebo injection. Whoever gave the sample was an adult aged 18-55 years in Boston. The protocol was immunoSEQ multiplex PCR, while the TCRdb copy is restricted to in-frame clones and leaves out a portion. This sample has more than 300,000 clones, with about 86% found just once. Regarding the study as a whole: The TCR breadth and depth analyses may have understated or missed part of the total T cell responses.

The CDR3 is 16 residues long. The germline gives CDR1 MNHEY, CDR2 SMNVEV (reference sequence). V lost 6 bases and J lost 4; bases outside the gene matches: 8. As regards this clone: What it binds is unknown.

The specimen was peripheral blood, collected in a trial of Ad26.COV2.S vaccine versus placebo. The receptor comes from a person between 18 and 65 years old who received the Ad26.COV2.S COVID-19 vaccine or a placebo. The chain employs TRBV27 and TRBJ2-1; 11 nucleotides line up with TRBD2. In DNA, the CDR3 is TGTGCCAGCAGCCAGAGGGGACTAGCGGATTACAATGAGCAGTTCTTC. Amino acid sequence: CASSQRGLADYNEQFF.